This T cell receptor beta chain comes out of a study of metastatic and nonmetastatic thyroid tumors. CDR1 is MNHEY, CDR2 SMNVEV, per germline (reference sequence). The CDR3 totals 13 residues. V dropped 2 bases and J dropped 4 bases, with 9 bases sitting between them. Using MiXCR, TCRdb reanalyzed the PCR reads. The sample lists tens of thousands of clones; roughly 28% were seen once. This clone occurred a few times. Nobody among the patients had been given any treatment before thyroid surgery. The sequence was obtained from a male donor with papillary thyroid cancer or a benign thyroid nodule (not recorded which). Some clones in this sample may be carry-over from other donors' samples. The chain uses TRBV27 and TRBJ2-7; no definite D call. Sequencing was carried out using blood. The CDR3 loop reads CASSLGLTYEQYF. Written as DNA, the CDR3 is TGTGCCAGCAGTTTAGGGCTAACTTACGAGCAGTACTTC.